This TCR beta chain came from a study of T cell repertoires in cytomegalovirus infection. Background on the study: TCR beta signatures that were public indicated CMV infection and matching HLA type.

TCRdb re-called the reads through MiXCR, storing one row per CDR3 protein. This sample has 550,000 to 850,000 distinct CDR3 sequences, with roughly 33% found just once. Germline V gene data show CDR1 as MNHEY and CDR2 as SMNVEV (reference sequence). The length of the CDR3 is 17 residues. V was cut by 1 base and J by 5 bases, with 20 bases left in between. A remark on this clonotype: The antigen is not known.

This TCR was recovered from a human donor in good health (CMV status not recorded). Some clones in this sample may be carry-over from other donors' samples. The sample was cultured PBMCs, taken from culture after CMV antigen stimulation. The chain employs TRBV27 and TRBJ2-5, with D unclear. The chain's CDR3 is CASSLLGTPRVAETQYF. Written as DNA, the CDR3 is TGTGCCAGCAGTTTATTAGGCACCCCCCGGGTGGCGGAGACCCAGTACTTC.